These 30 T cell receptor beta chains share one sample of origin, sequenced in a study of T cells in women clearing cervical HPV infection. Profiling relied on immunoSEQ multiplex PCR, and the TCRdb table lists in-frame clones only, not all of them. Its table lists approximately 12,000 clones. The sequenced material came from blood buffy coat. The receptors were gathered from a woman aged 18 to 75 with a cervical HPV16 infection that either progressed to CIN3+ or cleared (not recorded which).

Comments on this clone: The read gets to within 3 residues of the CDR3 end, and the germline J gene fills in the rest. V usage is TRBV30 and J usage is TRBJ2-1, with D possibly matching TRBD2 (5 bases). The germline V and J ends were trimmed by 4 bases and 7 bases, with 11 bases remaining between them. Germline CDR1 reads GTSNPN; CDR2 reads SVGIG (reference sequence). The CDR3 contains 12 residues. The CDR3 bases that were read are TGTGCCTGGAAAGGACTCTCTAATGAG. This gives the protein CAWKGLSNE. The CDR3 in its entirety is CAWKGLSNEQFF.

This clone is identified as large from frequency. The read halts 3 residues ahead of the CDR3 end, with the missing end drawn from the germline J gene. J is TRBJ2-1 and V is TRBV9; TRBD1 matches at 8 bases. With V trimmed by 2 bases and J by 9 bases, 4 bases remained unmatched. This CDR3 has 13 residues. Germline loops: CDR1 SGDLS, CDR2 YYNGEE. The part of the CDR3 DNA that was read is TGTGCCAGCAGCGTCCCAGGGGGCGGTGAG. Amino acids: CASSVPGGGE. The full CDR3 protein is CASSVPGGGEQFF. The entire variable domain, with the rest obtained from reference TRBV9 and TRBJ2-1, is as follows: DSGVTQTPKHLITATGQRVTLRCSPRSGDLSVYWYQQSLDQGLQFLIQYYNGEERAKGNILERFSAQQFPDLHSELNLSSLELGDSALYFCASSVPGGGEQFFGPGTRLTVL.

The CDR3 DNA, read in part, is TGTGCCTGGAGTGTTGGGGGACAGGGGGACACTGAA. Amino acid sequence: CAWSVGGQGDTE. The complete CDR3 reads CAWSVGGQGDTEAFF. The J gene is TRBJ1-1, the V gene TRBV30; 11 nucleotides match TRBD1. The read halts 3 residues ahead of the CDR3 end, with the missing end drawn from the germline J gene. Germline values: CDR1 GTSNPN, CDR2 SVGIG (reference sequence). The CDR3 has 15 amino acids. Unmatched junction bases numbered 3, after V lost 0 bases and J lost 3 bases.

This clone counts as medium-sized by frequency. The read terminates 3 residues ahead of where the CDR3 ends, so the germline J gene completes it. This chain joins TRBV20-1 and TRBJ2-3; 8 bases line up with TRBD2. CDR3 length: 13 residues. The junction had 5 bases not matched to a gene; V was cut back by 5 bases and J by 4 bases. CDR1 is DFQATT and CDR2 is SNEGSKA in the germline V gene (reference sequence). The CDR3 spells CSARAGEADTQYF. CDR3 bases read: TGCAGTGCTCGAGCGGGGGAGGCAGATACG.

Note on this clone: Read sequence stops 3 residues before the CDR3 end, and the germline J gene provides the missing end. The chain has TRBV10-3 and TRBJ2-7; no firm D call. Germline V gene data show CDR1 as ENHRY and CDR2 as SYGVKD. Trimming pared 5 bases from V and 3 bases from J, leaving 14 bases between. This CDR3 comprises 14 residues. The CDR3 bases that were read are TGTGCCATCAGTCACAGAGAAAAAAGCTACGAG. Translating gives CAISHREKSYE. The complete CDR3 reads CAISHREKSYEQYF.

CDR3 loop: CASSLQVYNDYTF. The CDR3 DNA, read in part, is TGTGCCAGCAGTCTACAGGTATACAATGAC. This sequence joins TRBV6-2 or TRBV6-3 and TRBJ1-2; a possible D gene is TRBD1 (5 bases). Read data end 3 residues before the CDR3 end; the end is taken from the germline J gene. The CDR3 is made up of 13 amino acids. Germline CDR1 is MNHEY and CDR2 is SVGEGT.

The sequenced part of the CDR3 DNA is TGTGCCAGCAGCAGGACAGGGGGCAATCAGCCG. The encoded protein is CASSRTGGNQP. The full CDR3 is CASSRTGGNQPQYF. This sequence joins TRBV11-2 and TRBJ2-3, with TRBD1 identical over 11 bases. The read is 3 residues too short to cover the CDR3 end, so that end is filled in from the germline J gene. Germline lookup yields CDR1 SGHAT and CDR2 FQNNGV. CDR3 length: 14 residues.

CDR3 region: CASSFAGFADTYTF. The sequenced part of the CDR3 DNA is TGTGCCAGCAGCTTCGCGGGGTTTGCAGATACC. The chain couples TRBV7-9 to TRBJ1-2; D unclear. The read finishes 3 residues shy of the CDR3 end, and the germline J gene is used to complete it. Germline loops: CDR1 SEHNR, CDR2 FQNEAQ (reference sequence). The length of the CDR3 is 14 residues.

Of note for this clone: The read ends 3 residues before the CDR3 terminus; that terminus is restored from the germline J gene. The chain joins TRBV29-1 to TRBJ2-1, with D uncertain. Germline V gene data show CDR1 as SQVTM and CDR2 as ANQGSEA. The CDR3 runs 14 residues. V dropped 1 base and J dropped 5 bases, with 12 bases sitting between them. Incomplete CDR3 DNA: TGCAGCGTTGAAGGGCCCCCGTTGGACAATGAG. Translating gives CSVEGPPLDNE. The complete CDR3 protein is CSVEGPPLDNEQFF.

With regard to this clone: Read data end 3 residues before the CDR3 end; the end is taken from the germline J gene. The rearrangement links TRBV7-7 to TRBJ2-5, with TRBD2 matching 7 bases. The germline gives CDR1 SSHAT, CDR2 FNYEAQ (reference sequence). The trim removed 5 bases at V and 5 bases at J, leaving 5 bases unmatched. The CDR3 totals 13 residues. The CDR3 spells CASSRGGTETQYF. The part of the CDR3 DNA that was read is TGTGCCAGCAGCCGCGGGGGAACGGAGACC.

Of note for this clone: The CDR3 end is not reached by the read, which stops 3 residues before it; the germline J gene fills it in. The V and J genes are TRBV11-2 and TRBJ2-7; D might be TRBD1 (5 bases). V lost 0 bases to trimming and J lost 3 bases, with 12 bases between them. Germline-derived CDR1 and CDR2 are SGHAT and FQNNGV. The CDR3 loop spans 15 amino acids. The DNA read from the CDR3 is TGTGCCAGCAGCTTAGACAGGGTACCTGGCTACGAG. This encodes CASSLDRVPGYE. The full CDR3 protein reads CASSLDRVPGYEQYF.

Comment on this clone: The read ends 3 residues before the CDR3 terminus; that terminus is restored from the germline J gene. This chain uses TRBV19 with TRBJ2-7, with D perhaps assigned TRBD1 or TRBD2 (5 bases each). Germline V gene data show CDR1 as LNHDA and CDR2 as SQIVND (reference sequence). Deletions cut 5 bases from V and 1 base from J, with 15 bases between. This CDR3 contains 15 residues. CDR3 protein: CASSLNREGSYEQYF. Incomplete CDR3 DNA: TGTGCCAGTAGTCTCAACCGTGAGGGGTCCTACGAG.

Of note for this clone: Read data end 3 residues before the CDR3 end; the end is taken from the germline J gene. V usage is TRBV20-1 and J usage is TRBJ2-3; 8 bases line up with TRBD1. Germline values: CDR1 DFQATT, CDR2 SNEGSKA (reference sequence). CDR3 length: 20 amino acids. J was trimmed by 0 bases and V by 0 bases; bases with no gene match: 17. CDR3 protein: CSARDPSGQVYFLSTDTQYF. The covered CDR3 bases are TGCAGTGCTAGAGATCCCTCGGGACAGGTGTATTTCCTAAGCACAGATACG.

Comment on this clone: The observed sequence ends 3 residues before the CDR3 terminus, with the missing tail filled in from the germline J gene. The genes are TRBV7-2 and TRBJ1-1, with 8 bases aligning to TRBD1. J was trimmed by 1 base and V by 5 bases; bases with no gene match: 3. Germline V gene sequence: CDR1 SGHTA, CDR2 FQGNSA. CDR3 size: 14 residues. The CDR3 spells CASSATGGNTEAFF. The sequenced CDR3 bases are TGTGCCAGCAGCGCTACAGGGGGGAACACTGAA.

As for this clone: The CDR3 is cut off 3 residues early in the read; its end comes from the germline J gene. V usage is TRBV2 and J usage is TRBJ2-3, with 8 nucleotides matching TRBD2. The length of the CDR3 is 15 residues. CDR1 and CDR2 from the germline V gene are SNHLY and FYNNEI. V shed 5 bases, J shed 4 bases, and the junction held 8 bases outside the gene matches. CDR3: CASSPGVLAADTQYF. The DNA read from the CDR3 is TGTGCCAGCAGTCCAGGGGTACTAGCGGCAGATACG.

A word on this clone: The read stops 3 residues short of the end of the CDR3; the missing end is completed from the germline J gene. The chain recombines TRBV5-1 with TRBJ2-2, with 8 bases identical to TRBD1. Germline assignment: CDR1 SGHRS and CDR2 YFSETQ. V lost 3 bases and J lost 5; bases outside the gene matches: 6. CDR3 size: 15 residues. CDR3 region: CASSSGQGGTGELFF. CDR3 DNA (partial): TGCGCCAGCAGCTCCGGACAGGGCGGGACCGGGGAG.

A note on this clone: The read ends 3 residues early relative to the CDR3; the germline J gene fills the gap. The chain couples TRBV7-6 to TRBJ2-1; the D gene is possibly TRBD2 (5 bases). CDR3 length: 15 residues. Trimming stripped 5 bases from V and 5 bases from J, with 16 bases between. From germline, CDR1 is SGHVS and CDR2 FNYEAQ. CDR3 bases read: TGTGCCAGCAGCGGCCCAGACTACGCCAACAATGAG. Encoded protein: CASSGPDYANNE. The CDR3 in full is CASSGPDYANNEQFF.

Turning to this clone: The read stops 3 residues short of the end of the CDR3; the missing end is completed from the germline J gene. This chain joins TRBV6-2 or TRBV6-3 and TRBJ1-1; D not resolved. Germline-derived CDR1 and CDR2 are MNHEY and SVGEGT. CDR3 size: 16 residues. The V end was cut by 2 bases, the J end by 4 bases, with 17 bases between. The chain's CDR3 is CASSYTGVAGCTEAFF. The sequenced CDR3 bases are TGTGCCAGCAGTTACACCGGGGTCGCGGGGTGCACTGAA.

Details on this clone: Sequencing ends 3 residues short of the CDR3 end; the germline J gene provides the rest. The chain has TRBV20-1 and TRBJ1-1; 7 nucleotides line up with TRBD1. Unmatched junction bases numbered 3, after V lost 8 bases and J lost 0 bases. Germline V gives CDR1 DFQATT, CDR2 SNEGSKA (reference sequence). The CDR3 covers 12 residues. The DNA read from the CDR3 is TGCAGTTTGGACAGGATGAACACTGAA. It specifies CSLDRMNTE. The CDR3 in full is CSLDRMNTEAFF.

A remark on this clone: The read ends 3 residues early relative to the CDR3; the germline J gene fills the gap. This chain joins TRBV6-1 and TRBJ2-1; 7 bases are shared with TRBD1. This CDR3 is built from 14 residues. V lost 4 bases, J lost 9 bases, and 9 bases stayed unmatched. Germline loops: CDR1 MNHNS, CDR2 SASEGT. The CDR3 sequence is CASSVDRASSEQFF. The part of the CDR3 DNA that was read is TGTGCCAGCAGTGTAGACAGGGCGTCGAGTGAG.

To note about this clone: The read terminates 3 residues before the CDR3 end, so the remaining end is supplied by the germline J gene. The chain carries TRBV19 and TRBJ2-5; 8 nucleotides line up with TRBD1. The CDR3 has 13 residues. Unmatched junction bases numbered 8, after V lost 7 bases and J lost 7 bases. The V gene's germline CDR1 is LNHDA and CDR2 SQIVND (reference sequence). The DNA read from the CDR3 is TGTGCCAGTACTGGGACAGGCGGCAGGACC. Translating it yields CASTGTGGRT. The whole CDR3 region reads CASTGTGGRTQYF.

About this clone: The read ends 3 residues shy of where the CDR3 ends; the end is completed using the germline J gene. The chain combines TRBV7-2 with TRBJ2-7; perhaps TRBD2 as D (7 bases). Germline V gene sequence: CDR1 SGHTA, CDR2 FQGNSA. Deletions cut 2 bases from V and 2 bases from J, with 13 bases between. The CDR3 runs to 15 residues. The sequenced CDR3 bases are TGTGCCAGCAGCTTAAAAGGGGGGGAAGCCTACGAG. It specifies CASSLKGGEAYE. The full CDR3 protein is CASSLKGGEAYEQYF.

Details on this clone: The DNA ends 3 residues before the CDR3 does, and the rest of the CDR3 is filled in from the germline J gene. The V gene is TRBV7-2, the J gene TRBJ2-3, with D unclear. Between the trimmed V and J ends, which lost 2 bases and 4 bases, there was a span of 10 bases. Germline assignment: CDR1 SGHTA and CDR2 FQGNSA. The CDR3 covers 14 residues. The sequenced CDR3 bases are TGTGCCAGCAGCTTAATGAAGGCCGCAGATACG. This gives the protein CASSLMKAADT. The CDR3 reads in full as CASSLMKAADTQYF.

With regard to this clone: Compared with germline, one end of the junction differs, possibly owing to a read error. The CDR3 bases that were read are TGTGCCGTGGCGGGGGATTCCACATATACG. This codes for CAVAGDSTYT. The entire CDR3 sequence reads CAVAGDSTYTQYF. V gene TRBV10-3 combines with J gene TRBJ2-3; 7 bases are shared with TRBD2. The CDR3 extends 3 residues past the end of the read, so its final part is completed from the germline J gene. This CDR3 region has 13 residues. The germline gives CDR1 ENHRY, CDR2 SYGVKD.

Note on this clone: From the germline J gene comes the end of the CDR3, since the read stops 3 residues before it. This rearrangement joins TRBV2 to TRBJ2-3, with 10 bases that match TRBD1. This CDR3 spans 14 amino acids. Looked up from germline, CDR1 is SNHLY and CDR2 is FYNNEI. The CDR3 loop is CASSGQGAVETQYF. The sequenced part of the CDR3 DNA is TGTGCCAGCAGTGGACAGGGGGCCGTGGAGACG.

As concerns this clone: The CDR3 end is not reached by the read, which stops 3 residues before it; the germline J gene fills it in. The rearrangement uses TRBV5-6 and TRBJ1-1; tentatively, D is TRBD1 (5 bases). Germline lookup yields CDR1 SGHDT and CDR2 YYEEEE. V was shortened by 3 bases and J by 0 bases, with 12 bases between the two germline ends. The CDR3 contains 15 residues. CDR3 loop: CASSSGGGLNTEAFF. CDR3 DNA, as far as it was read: TGTGCCAGCAGCTCCGGGGGGGGTTTGAACACTGAA.

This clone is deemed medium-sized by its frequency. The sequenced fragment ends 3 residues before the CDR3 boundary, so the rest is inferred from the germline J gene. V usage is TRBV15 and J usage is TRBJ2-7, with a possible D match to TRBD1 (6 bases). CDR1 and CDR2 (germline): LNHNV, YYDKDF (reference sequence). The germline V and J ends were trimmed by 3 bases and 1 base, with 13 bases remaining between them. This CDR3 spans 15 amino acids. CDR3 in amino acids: CATSSILTGSYEQYF. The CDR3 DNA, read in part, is TGTGCCACCAGCAGCATACTTACAGGGTCCTACGAG.

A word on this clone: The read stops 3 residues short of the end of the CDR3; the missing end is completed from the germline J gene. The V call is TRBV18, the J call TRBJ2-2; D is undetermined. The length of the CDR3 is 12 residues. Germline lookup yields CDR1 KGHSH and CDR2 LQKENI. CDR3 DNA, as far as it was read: TGTGCCAGCTCACCACCAATAGACAAG. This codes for CASSPPIDK. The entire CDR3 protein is CASSPPIDKLFF.

CDR3 DNA, as far as it was read: TGTGCCAGTAGTGGCGGCCCTGAA. Encoded protein: CASSGGPE. The whole CDR3 sequence reads CASSGGPEAFF. The chain combines TRBV19 with TRBJ1-1, with unresolved D. The read ends 3 residues before the CDR3 terminus; that terminus is restored from the germline J gene. CDR1 is LNHDA, CDR2 SQIVND, per germline (reference sequence). The CDR3 spans 11 residues. Trimming pared 5 bases from V and 6 bases from J, leaving 7 bases between.

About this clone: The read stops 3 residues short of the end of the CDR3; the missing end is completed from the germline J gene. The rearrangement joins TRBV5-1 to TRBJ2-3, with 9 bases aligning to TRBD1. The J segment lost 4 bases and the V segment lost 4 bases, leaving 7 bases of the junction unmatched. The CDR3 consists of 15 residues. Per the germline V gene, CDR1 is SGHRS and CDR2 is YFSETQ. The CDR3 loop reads CASSKGQGRADTQYF. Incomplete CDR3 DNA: TGCGCCAGCAGCAAGGGACAGGGTCGGGCAGATACG.